This entry features one TCR beta chain sequence. Its antigen is as yet unknown. Nominally healthy donors were sampled, though unrecorded immune exposures were likely. The CDR3 is 16 amino acids. Trimming removed 0 bases from V and 5 bases from J, with 12 bases in between. Per germline, CDR1 SGHRS and CDR2 YFSETQ. The sample originates from a study of cytomegalovirus exposure and HLA in healthy donors. Vbeta (60) and Jbeta (13) primers were used in the PCR. Generated by immunoSEQ multiplex PCR, the TCRdb table keeps only in-frame clones and is missing some. The sample holds under 140,000 clones, approximately 84% seen once. Study outcomes and limitations: Rates of TCR association differed by HLA locus in a later analysis, with DRB1 highest and HLA-C lowest. Donors were assumed by presence/absence analyses to have roughly uniform sequencing depth. Versus the approximately 700-donor mean, an Asian-associated ancestry cluster reportedly showed fewer N-insertions in a later analysis.

Input material: PBMCs. The chain employs TRBV5-1 and TRBJ1-6; possibly TRBD1 for D (5 bases). This TCR was sampled from a man aged 35-49 years in good health and CMV-seronegative. As DNA, the CDR3 is TGCGCCAGCAGCTTGGAGGTGTGGGGCCATAATTCACCCCTCCACTTT. This gives the protein CASSLEVWGHNSPLHF.